This TCR beta chain was documented in a study of identical twins. The CDR3 runs to 15 residues. Germline loops: CDR1 KGHDR, CDR2 SFDVKD. V gave up 9 bases and J gave up 4 bases; unmatched junction bases: 10. This clonotype has a count of ten or more. TCRdb independently ran MiXCR on the 5' RACE reads; one entry per CDR3 protein. There are fewer than 800,000 distinct CDR3 sequences in the sample; roughly 6.6% occur only once, and 1.6% lies in the top ten. These same records also appear under a second study, on yellow fever vaccine responses in identical twins.

The sequence was obtained from a woman under 30 in good health. V usage is TRBV24-1 and J usage is TRBJ2-2; 7 bases agree with TRBD2. The specimen sequenced was PBMCs. The CDR3 coding sequence is TGTGCCACCCGATCGACCCGGGAGGCCACCGGGGAGCTGTTTTTT. It translates to CATRSTREATGELFF.